These 7 T cell receptor beta chains came from one sample sequenced in a study of cytomegalovirus exposure and HLA in healthy donors (dated by TCRdb to 2017 to 2019). The library was obtained by the immunoSEQ multiplex PCR assay. The multiplex PCR relied on a mix of 60 forward primers for TCR Vbeta segments and 13 reverse primers for TCR Jbeta segments. This immuneACCESS table, as held by TCRdb, lists in-frame sequences with V and J called but not all clones. Of the missing ones, under half trace to an unresolved V gene in checked studies; the others have no known cause. Here the sample has around 140,000 clones; around 81% occur a single time. Around 2.4% of the sample is held by the ten biggest clonotypes. Sequences were obtained from PBMCs. All receptors derive from a man aged 45 to 65 in good health and CMV-seronegative.

The chain is built from TRBV29-1 and TRBJ2-5; 7 bases agree with TRBD1. The junction had 6 bases not matched to a gene; V was cut back by 6 bases and J by 5 bases. The CDR3 is 12 amino acids. The germline V gene encodes CDR1 SQVTM and CDR2 ANQGSEA. The CDR3 DNA sequence: TGCAGCGTGGAAACAGGGGTGGAGACCCAGTACTTC. Translating gives CSVETGVETQYF.

In this sample, this clone turned up once. The chain employs TRBV2 and TRBJ1-5; 11 bases fit TRBD1. From germline, CDR1 is SNHLY and CDR2 FYNNEI. V lost 4 bases, J lost 5 bases, and 1 base stayed unmatched. This CDR3 has 14 amino acids. The CDR3 DNA sequence: TGTGCCAGCAGTGGGACAGGGGGCGATCAGCCCCAGCATTTT. Its protein product is CASSGTGGDQPQHF.

The chain joins TRBV5-1 to TRBJ1-5; D gene ambiguous. Germline CDR1 SGHRS, CDR2 YFSETQ. The V end lost 1 base, the J end lost 2 bases, and 10 bases lay between the germline ends. This CDR3 has 15 amino acids. The CDR3 DNA reads TGCGCCAGCAGCTTGTCGGCCGGGGGCAATCAGCCCCAGCATTTT. It is translated as CASSLSAGGNQPQHF. Full variable domain (remainder filled in from reference TRBV5-1 and TRBJ1-5): KAGVTQTPRYLIKTRGQQVTLSCSPISGHRSVSWYQQTPGQGLQFLFEYFSETQRNKGNFPGRFSGRQFSNSRSEMNVSTLELGDSALYLCASSLSAGGNQPQHFGDGTRLSIL.

The rearrangement uses TRBV4-1 and TRBJ1-4; TRBD1 aligns across 7 bases. The junction had 5 bases not matched to a gene; V was cut back by 8 bases and J by 5 bases. This CDR3 contains 13 residues. The germline V gene encodes CDR1 MGHRA and CDR2 YSYEKL. The CDR3 DNA sequence: TGCGCCAGCTGGGGACAGAACAATGAAAAACTGTTTTTT. Its translation is CASWGQNNEKLFF.

The V call is TRBV5-1, the J call TRBJ2-5, with D hard to call. V was clipped by 4 bases and J by 2 bases, with 6 bases between them. Germline-derived CDR1 and CDR2 are SGHRS and YFSETQ. The CDR3 contains 12 residues. The CDR3 reads CASSLLQETQYF. The CDR3 coding sequence is TGCGCCAGCAGCCTATTACAAGAGACCCAGTACTTC.

This clone was seen more than once but under ten times. The chain links TRBV7-9 to TRBJ2-2, with D maybe TRBD2 (5 bases). The CDR3 is 16 residues long. Germline V gene sequence: CDR1 SEHNR, CDR2 FQNEAQ (reference sequence). V lost 6 bases, J lost 1 base, and 15 bases lay in between. CDR3: CASSPFGVRNTGELFF. For the CDR3, the DNA is TGTGCCAGCAGTCCTTTCGGGGTACGGAACACCGGGGAGCTGTTTTTT.

The V gene is TRBV5-8, the J gene TRBJ2-7; tentatively, D is TRBD1 (6 bases). Trimming took 4 bases from V and 0 from J, leaving 14 bases between them. CDR3 length equals 15 residues. Germline assignment: CDR1 SGHTS and CDR2 YDEGEE. CDR3 protein: CASSHNDRHSYEQYF. Here the CDR3 DNA reads TGTGCCAGCAGCCATAACGACAGGCACTCCTACGAGCAGTACTTC.